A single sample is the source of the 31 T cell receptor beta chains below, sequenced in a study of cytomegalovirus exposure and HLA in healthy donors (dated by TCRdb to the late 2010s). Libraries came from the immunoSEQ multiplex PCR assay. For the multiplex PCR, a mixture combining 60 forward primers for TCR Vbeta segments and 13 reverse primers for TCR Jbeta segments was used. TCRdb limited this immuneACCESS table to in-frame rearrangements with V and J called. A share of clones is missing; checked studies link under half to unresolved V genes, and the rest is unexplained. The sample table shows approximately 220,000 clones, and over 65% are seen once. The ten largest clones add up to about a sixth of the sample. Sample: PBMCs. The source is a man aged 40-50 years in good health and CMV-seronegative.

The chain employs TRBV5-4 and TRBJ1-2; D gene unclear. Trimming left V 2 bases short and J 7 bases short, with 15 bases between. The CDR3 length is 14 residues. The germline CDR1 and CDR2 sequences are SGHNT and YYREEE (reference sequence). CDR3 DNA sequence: TGTGCCAGCAGCTTCCCTTTGGTCAGGCCTGGCTACACCTTC. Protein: CASSFPLVRPGYTF.

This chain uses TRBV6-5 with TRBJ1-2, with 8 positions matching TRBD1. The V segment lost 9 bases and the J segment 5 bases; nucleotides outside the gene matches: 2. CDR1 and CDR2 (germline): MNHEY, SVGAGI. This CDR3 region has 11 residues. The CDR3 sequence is CASWTGYGYTF. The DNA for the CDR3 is TGTGCCAGTTGGACAGGGTATGGCTACACCTTC.

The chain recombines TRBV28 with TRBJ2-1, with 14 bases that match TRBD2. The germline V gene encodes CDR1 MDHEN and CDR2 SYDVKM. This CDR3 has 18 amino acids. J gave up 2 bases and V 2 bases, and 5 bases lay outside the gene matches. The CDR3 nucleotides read TGTGCCAGCAGTTTAACGGGACTAGCGGGAGTAGCCTACAATGAGCAGTTCTTC. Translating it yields CASSLTGLAGVAYNEQFF.

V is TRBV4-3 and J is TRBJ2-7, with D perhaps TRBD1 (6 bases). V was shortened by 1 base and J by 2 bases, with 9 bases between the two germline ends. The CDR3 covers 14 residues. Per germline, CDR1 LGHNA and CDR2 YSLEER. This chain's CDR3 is CASSQVAGAYEQYF. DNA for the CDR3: TGCGCCAGCAGCCAAGTGGCAGGGGCCTACGAGCAGTACTTC.

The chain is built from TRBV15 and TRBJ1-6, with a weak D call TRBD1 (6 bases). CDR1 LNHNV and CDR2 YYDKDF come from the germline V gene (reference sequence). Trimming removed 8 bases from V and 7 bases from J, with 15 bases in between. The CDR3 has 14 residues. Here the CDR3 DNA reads TGTGCCACCGCTCACAGGGCTATAAATTCACCCCTCCACTTT. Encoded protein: CATAHRAINSPLHF.

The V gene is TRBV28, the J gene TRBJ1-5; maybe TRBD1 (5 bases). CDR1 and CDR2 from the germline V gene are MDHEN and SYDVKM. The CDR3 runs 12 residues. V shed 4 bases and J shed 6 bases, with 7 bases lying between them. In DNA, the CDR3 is TGTGCCAGCAGTTCAGGGCCTCAGCCCCAGCATTTT. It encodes CASSSGPQPQHF.

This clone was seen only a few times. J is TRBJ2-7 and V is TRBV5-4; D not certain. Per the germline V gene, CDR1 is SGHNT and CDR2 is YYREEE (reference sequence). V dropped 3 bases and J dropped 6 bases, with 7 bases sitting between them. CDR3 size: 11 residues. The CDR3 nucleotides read TGTGCCAGCAGCTCTTTCTCCGAGCAGTACTTC. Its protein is CASSSFSEQYF.

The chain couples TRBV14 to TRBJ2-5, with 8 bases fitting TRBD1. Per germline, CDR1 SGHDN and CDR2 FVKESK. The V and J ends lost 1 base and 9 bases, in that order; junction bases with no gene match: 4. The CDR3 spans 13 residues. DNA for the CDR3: TGTGCCAGCAGCCAAGGACAGGGGAGGCCCCAGTACTTC. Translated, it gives CASSQGQGRPQYF.

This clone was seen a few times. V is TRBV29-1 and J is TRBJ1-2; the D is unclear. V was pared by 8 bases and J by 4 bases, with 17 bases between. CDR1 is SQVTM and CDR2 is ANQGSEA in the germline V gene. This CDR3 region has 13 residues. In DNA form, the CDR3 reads TGCAGCCCCACCCGGGAGTTACTCTATGGCTACACCTTC. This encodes CSPTRELLYGYTF.

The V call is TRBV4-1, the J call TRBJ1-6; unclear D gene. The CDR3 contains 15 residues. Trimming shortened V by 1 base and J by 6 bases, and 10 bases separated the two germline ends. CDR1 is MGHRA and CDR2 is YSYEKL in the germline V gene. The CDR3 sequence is CASSQGQRSNSPLHF. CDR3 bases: TGCGCCAGCAGCCAAGGACAACGATCTAATTCACCCCTCCACTTT.

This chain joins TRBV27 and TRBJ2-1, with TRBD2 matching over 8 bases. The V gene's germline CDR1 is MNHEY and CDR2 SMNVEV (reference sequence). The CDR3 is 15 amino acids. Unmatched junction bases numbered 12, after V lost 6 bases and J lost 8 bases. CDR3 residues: CASRHFSGGRDEQFF. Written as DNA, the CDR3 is TGTGCCAGCAGGCACTTCAGCGGGGGACGGGATGAGCAGTTCTTC.

CDR3 residues: CASSALAGRGNEQFF. CDR3 in DNA: TGTGCCAGCAGCGCCCTAGCGGGCCGGGGGAATGAGCAGTTCTTC. V and J are TRBV9 and TRBJ2-1; 8 nucleotides agree with TRBD2. CDR1 and CDR2 (germline): SGDLS, YYNGEE. V trimming: 3 bases; J trimming: 7 bases; junction bases outside the gene matches: 9. This CDR3 comprises 15 residues.

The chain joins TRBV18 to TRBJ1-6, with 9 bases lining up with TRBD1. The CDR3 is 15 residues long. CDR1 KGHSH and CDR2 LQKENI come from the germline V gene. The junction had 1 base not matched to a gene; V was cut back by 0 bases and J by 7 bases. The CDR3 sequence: CASSPPGQGNSPLHF. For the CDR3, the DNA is TGTGCCAGCTCACCACCGGGACAGGGCAATTCACCCCTCCACTTT.

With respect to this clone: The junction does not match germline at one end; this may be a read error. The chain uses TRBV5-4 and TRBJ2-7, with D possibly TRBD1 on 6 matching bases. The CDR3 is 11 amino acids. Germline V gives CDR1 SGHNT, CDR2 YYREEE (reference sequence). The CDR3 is CASSFGGEQCF. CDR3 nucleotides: TGTGCCAGCAGCTTTGGGGGCGAGCAGTGCTTC.

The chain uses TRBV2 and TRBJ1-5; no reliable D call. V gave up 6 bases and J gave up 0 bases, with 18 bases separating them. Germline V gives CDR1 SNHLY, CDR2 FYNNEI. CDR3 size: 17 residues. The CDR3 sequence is CASSDLVTLASNQPQHF. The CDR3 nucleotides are TGTGCCAGCAGCGACCTGGTGACTTTGGCTAGCAATCAGCCCCAGCATTTT.

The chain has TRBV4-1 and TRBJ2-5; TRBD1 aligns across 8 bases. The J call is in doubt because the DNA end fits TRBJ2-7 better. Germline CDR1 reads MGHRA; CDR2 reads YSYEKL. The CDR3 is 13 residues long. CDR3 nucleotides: TGCGCCAGCAGCCCGGACAGGGATTACGAGCAGTACTTC. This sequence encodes CASSPDRDYEQYF.

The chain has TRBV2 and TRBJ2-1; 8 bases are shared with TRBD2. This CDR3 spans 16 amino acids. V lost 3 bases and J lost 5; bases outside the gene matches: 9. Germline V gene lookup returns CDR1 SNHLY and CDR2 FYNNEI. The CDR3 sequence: CASSEIGGAGDNEQFF. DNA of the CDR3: TGTGCCAGCAGTGAGATCGGGGGGGCCGGGGACAATGAGCAGTTCTTC.

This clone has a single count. The CDR3 is CASSLGGQNTEAFF. The CDR3, as DNA: TGTGCCAGCAGCTTAGGGGGACAAAACACTGAAGCTTTCTTT. This rearrangement joins TRBV5-5 to TRBJ1-1; D might be TRBD1 (6 bases). This CDR3 contains 14 residues. Trimming stripped 2 bases from V and 2 bases from J, with 10 bases between. Germline V gene sequence: CDR1 SGHKS, CDR2 YYEKEE (reference sequence).

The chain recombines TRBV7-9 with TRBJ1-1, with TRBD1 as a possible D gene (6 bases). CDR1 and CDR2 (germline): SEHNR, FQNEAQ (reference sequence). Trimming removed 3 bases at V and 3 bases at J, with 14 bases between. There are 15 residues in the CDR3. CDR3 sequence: CASSFRGGPYTEAFF. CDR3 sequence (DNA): TGTGCCAGCAGCTTTAGGGGGGGGCCCTACACTGAAGCTTTCTTT.

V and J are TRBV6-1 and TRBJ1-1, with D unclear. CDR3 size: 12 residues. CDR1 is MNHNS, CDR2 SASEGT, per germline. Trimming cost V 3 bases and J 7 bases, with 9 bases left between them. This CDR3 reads CASSEAPDEAFF. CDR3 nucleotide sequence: TGTGCCAGCAGTGAGGCCCCAGATGAAGCTTTCTTT.

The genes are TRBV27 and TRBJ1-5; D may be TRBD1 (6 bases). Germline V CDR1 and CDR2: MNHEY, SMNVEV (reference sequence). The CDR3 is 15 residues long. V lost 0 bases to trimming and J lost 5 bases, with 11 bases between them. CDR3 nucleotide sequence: TGTGCCAGCAGTTTATCGGGGGGGGGCCATCAGCCCCAGCATTTT. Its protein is CASSLSGGGHQPQHF.

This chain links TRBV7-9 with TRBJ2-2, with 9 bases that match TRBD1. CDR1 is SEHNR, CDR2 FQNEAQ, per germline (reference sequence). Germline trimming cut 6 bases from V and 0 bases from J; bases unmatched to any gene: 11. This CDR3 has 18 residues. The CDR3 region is CASRVLPGQGPNTGELFF. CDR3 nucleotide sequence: TGTGCCAGCAGAGTCCTCCCGGGACAGGGCCCGAACACCGGGGAGCTGTTTTTT.

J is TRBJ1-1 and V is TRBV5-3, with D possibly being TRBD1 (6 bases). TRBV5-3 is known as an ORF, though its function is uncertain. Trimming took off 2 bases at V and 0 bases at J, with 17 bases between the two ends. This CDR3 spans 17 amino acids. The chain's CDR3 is CARSFLKQGMMNTEAFF. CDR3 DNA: TGTGCCAGAAGCTTCTTAAAACAGGGAATGATGAACACTGAAGCTTTCTTT.

CDR3 DNA sequence: TGTGCCTGGAGAGGGGAGGCGACCCAGTACTTC. As protein: CAWRGEATQYF. The genes are TRBV30 and TRBJ2-5, with a weak D call TRBD2 (6 bases). Germline V gene lookup returns CDR1 GTSNPN and CDR2 SVGIG (reference sequence). This CDR3 comprises 11 residues. With 3 bases removed from V and 7 bases from J, the gap between germline ends came to 9 bases.

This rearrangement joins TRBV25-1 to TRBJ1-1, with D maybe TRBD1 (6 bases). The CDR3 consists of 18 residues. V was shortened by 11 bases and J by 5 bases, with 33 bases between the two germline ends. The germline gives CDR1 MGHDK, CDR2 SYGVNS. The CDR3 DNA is TGTGCCTGCGGAGAGCACCCCGGGGGGAGGGGGAAGCGAACTGAAGCTTTCTTT. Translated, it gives CACGEHPGGRGKRTEAFF.

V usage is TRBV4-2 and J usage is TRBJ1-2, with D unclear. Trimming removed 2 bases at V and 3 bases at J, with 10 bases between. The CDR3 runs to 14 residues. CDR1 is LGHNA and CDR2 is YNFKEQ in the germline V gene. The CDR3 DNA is TGTGCCAGCAGCCAAACCGTACGCGACTATGGCTACACCTTC. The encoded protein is CASSQTVRDYGYTF.

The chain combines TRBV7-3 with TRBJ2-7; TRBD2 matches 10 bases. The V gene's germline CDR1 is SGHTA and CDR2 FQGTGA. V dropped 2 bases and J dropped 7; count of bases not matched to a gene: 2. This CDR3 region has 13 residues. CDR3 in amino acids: CASSLFSGREQYF. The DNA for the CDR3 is TGTGCCAGCAGCTTATTTAGCGGGAGGGAGCAGTACTTC. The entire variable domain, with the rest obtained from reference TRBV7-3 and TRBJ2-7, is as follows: GAGVSQTPSNKVTEKGKYVELRCDPISGHTALYWYRQSLGQGPEFLIYFQGTGAADDSGLPNDRFFAVRPEGSVSTLKIQRTERGDSAVYLCASSLFSGREQYFGPGTRLTVT.

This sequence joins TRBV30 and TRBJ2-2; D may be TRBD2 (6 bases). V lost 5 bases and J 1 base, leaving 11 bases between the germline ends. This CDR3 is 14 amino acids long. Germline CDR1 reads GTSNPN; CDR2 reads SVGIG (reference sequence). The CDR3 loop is CAWLGLLNTGELFF. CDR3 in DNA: TGTGCCTGGTTGGGACTCTTGAACACCGGGGAGCTGTTTTTT.

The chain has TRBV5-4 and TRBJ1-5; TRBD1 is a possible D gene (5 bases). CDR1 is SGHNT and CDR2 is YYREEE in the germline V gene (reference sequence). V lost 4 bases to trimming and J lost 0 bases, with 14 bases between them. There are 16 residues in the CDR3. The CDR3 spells CASSQGAAYSNQPQHF. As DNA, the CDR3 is TGTGCCAGCAGCCAAGGGGCAGCTTATAGCAATCAGCCCCAGCATTTT.

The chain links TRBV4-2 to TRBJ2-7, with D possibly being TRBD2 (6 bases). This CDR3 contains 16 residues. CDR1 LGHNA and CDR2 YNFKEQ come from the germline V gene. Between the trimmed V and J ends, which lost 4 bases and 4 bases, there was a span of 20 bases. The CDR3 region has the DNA TGTGCCAGCAGCCCAGAGGGGCTCCGGGGGACTTACGAGCAGTACTTC. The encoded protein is CASSPEGLRGTYEQYF.

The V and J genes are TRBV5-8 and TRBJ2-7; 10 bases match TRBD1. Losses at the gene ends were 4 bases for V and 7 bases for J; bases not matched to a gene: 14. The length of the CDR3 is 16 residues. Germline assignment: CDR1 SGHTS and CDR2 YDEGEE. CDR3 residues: CASSSEPGTGVREQYF. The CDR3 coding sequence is TGTGCCAGCAGCAGCGAACCCGGGACAGGGGTTCGGGAGCAGTACTTC.